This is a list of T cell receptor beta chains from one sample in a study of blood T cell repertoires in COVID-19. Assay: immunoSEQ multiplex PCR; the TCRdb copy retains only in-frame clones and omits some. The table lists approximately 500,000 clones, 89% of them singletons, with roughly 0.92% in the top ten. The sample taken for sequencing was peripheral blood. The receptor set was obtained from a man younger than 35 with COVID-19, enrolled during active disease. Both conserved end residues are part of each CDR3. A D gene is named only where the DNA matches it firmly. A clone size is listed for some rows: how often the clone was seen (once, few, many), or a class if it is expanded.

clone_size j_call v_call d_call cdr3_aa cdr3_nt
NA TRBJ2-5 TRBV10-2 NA CASSESGGETQYF TGCGCCAGCAGTGAGTCTGGAGGGGAGACCCAGTACTTC
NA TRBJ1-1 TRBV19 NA CASSYLTEAFF TGTGCCAGTAGTTATCTCACTGAAGCTTTCTTT
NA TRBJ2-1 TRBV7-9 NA CATPGILTYNEQFF TGTGCCACCCCGGGGATACTTACCTACAATGAGCAGTTCTTC
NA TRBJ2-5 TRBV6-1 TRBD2 CASSEALLGGIGETQYF TGTGCCAGCAGTGAAGCCCTTCTGGGGGGGATAGGGGAGACCCAGTACTTC
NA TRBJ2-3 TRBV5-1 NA CASSLLGSTDTQYF TGCGCCAGCAGCTTGCTCGGGAGCACAGATACGCAGTATTTT
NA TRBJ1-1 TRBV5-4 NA CASSPTIPGDTEAFF TGTGCCAGCAGCCCGACAATCCCAGGGGACACTGAAGCTTTCTTT
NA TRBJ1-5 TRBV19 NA CASSIGVHLPQHF TGTGCCAGTAGTATCGGTGTCCACCTACCCCAGCATTTT
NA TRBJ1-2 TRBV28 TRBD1 CASRFDRGAIYGYTF TGTGCCAGCAGATTCGACAGGGGGGCCATCTATGGCTACACCTTC
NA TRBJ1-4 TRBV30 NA CAWSVLGEEEKLFF TGTGCCTGGAGTGTACTGGGGGAGGAAGAAAAACTGTTTTTT
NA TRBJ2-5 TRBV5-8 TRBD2 CASSLYTSGKETQYF TGTGCCAGCAGCTTGTATACTAGCGGGAAAGAGACCCAGTACTTC
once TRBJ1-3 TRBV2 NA CATLNPDSSGNTIYF TGTGCCACCCTAAACCCGGACAGCTCTGGAAACACCATATATTTT
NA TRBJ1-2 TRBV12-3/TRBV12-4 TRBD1 CASSLAQGYGYTF TGTGCCAGCAGTTTGGCACAGGGGTATGGCTACACCTTC
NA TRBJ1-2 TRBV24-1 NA CATSDRGKGYTF TGTGCCACCAGTGACCGAGGGAAAGGCTACACCTTC
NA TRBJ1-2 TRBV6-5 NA CASSSRRGYTF TGTGCCAGCAGTTCGCGCCGCGGCTACACCTTC
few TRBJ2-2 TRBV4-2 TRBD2 CASSQDLGTSGSGELFF TGTGCCAGCAGCCAAGATTTGGGGACTAGCGGGAGCGGGGAGCTGTTTTTT
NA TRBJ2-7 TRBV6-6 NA CASSSLAKKRYEQYF TGTGCCAGCAGTTCCCTAGCGAAGAAACGTTACGAGCAGTACTTC